This T cell receptor (beta chain) was identified in a study of blood T cells in healthy people across ages. Study results and caveats: Diversity figures based on one million T cells were deemed too low. Relative to aged donors, long-lived donors carried more naive CD4+ cells and displayed higher diversity.

This clonotype was observed a few times. Its antigen is as yet unknown. A second 7 to 11 cycle PCR used barcoded and J-beta primers. TCRdb ran MiXCR on the 5' RACE reads and lists one entry per CDR3 protein. The repertoire holds 600,000 to 850,000 distinct CDR3 sequences, with around 25% as singletons. Per germline, CDR1 SGHRS and CDR2 YFSETQ. This CDR3 comprises 13 residues. V lost 0 bases and J 2 bases, leaving 6 bases between the germline ends. The sample was also reused in another study, on T cells of mothers and their children.

The chain recombines TRBV5-1 with TRBJ2-7; D is unresolved. The specimen sequenced was blood. This receptor was identified in a boy under 18 in good health. DNA for the CDR3: TGCGCCAGCAGCTTGGAAAGGGCCTACGAGCAGTACTTC. Its translation is CASSLERAYEQYF.